This entry concerns a single T cell receptor beta chain. No cognate antigen has been identified for it. No much larger clonotype is one base removed from it; base qualities were not supplied. The TCR beta chain CDR3 region was sequenced with the immunoSEQ assay. The paper's data handling went like this. For each specimen, T-cell fraction, clonal dominance and maximum TCR clone frequency were calculated. TCRdb's version of the immuneACCESS table is confined to in-frame rearrangements and falls short of the full clone set. An unresolved V gene accounts for under half of the shortfall where checked; the remainder is of unknown origin. The DNA gave D and trimming, while V, J and clone size come from that table. This sample lists about 9,000 clones; 50% to 75% were detected once. 32% of the sample rests with the top ten. As encoded in the germline V gene, CDR1 is KGHSH while CDR2 is LQKENI. The germline V and J ends show losses of 2 bases and 6 bases respectively, and no gene match explains 16 bases of the junction. The CDR3 covers 17 residues, taking in both the cysteine and the phenylalanine. Left in the record is the CDR3 DNA by itself, 51 bases read in frame from the first base.

Bladder lesion specimens were collected at transurethral resection and stored at -80C. DNA was isolated from the bladder specimens obtained at transurethral resection. The sample belongs to a study of T cell repertoires in urothelial bladder cancer (dated by TCRdb to about 2019). The study in broad terms: Of the roughly twelve resected lesions, three were clinical stage cT0, three were cTa, three were cT1, and three were cT2 or greater. In the study, clonality of the TCR repertoire in bladder tumors was compared against clonality in benign bladder inflammation. Around 13 patients with bladder lesions who were undergoing transurethral resection were prospectively identified. Around twelve resected bladder lesions, made up of urothelial carcinoma (UC+) and benign (UC-) specimens, were studied. Results the study describes overall, beyond this receptor: Carcinoma specimens had a median tumor infiltrating lymphocyte percentage of about 2%, while benign specimens had a median of about 12%. Urothelial carcinoma specimens contained fewer T cells than benign specimens, with a median of about 5,800 versus 28,000. In carcinoma specimens a single T-cell clone made up as much as 17% of infiltrating lymphocytes, compared with 2% in benign specimens.

The sequence is built from TRBV18 and TRBJ2-7, and 7 junction bases match TRBD1. The source material was tumor-infiltrating cells from bladder cancer. The clonotype originates from a human donor with urothelial carcinoma. The bases read TGTGCCAGCTCACCAAATTCTGGTGGGACCCAGGGGGTCGAGCAGTACTTC. Protein translation: CASSPNSGGTQGVEQYF.